This entry lists 14 T cell receptor beta chains sequenced from one sample in a study of long-term antiretroviral therapy in people with HIV. The libraries were made with immunoSEQ v3.0 at survey level. Assay: immunoSEQ multiplex PCR; the TCRdb copy retains only in-frame clones and omits some. The profile shows fewer than 35,000 clones, 97% of them singletons. Sequenced material: unsorted PBMCs, taken 6.9 years after starting antiretroviral therapy. These receptors were taken from a man aged 25 to 40 with HIV.

This clone was found once. The chain uses TRBV19 and TRBJ1-2; D is possibly TRBD1 (5 bases). The CDR3 totals 13 residues. The germline gives CDR1 LNHDA, CDR2 SQIVND (reference sequence). V dropped 5 bases and J dropped 4 bases, with 11 bases sitting between them. In nucleotides, the CDR3 is TGTGCCAGTAGTCCTATGACAGTCTATGGCTACACCTTC. This sequence encodes CASSPMTVYGYTF.

The rearrangement joins TRBV9 to TRBJ2-5; 9 bases map to TRBD2. Germline V gene lookup returns CDR1 SGDLS and CDR2 YYNGEE. There are 17 residues in the CDR3. V lost 3 bases, J lost 1 base, and 10 bases stayed unmatched. In DNA, the CDR3 is TGTGCCAGCAGCGCCCCCAGGGAGCGGGGGGCCCAAGAGACCCAGTACTTC. Translating it yields CASSAPRERGAQETQYF.

V and J are TRBV7-2 and TRBJ2-5; 10 nucleotides match TRBD1. The CDR3 contains 15 residues. CDR1 is SGHTA, CDR2 FQGNSA, per germline. After removal of 0 bases from V and 7 bases from J, the junction contained 5 bases not matched to a gene. The DNA of the CDR3 is TGTGCCAGCAGCTTAGCGGGTTGGGACAGGGGGACCCAGTACTTC. It codes for CASSLAGWDRGTQYF. The full variable domain, in which reference TRBV7-2 and TRBJ2-5 provide the parts outside the CDR3, is GAGVSQSPSNKVTEKGKDVELRCDPISGHTALYWYRQSLGQGLEFLIYFQGNSAPDKSGLPSDRFSAERTGGSVSTLTIQRTQQEDSAVYLCASSLAGWDRGTQYFGPGTRLLVL.

The chain has TRBV30 and TRBJ2-1; 8 bases line up with TRBD2. Unmatched junction bases numbered 10, after V lost 5 bases and J lost 7 bases. Germline CDR1 reads GTSNPN; CDR2 reads SVGIG (reference sequence). The CDR3 sequence is 14 residues long. The CDR3, as DNA: TGTGCCTGGGGTCACGGGAGGGCCGGGAATGAGCAGTTCTTC. It yields the protein CAWGHGRAGNEQFF.

This chain links TRBV19 with TRBJ2-7; TRBD2 aligns across 14 bases. CDR1 LNHDA and CDR2 SQIVND come from the germline V gene (reference sequence). The CDR3 is 13 residues long. Trimming took 10 bases from V and 3 from J; bases not matched to a gene: 2. This chain's CDR3 is CATGLAGGYEQYF. DNA of the CDR3: TGTGCCACTGGACTAGCGGGAGGCTACGAGCAGTACTTC.

This chain links TRBV19 with TRBJ1-2; D not certain. Per the germline V gene, CDR1 is LNHDA and CDR2 is SQIVND (reference sequence). Trimming removed 5 bases from V and 0 bases from J, with 10 bases in between. CDR3 size: 14 residues. The CDR3 protein is CASSPAVANYGYTF. The CDR3 nucleotides read TGTGCCAGTAGTCCGGCGGTAGCTAACTATGGCTACACCTTC.

The rearrangement uses TRBV7-6 and TRBJ1-1; 7 positions agree with TRBD1. Germline V CDR1 and CDR2: SGHVS, FNYEAQ. V gave up 6 bases and J gave up 6 bases; unmatched junction bases: 10. CDR3 length equals 14 residues. For the CDR3, the DNA is TGTGCCAGCAGACCGACAGGGATGGGGGCTGAAGCTTTCTTT. It codes for CASRPTGMGAEAFF.

The V and J genes are TRBV5-4 and TRBJ1-6; no clear D. The CDR3 has 14 amino acids. Germline V CDR1 and CDR2: SGHNT, YYREEE (reference sequence). The V end lost 0 bases, the J end lost 7 bases, and 8 bases lay between the germline ends. The CDR3 spells CASSLGAGNSPLHF. The CDR3 DNA reads TGTGCCAGCAGCTTGGGGGCGGGCAATTCACCCCTCCACTTT.

This chain links TRBV6-6 with TRBJ2-1; D not certain. V was pared by 0 bases and J by 8 bases, with 8 bases between. Germline V lookup: CDR1 MNHNY, CDR2 SVGAGI (reference sequence). CDR3 length equals 13 residues. CDR3 loop: CASSYSPVDEQFF. The CDR3 nucleotides read TGTGCCAGCAGTTACTCCCCTGTTGATGAGCAGTTCTTC.

V gene TRBV6-5 combines with J gene TRBJ2-1; D is unclear. Per germline, CDR1 MNHEY and CDR2 SVGAGI. The V gene lost 0 bases and the J gene lost 10 bases, with 7 bases spanning the gap. The CDR3 contains 12 residues. CDR3 loop: CASSYSTQEQFF. The CDR3 nucleotides are TGTGCCAGCAGTTACTCGACCCAAGAGCAGTTCTTC.

The chain joins TRBV15 to TRBJ2-1, with a tentative D call TRBD1 (6 bases). The germline V and J ends were trimmed by 4 bases and 4 bases, with 17 bases remaining between them. Germline CDR1 and CDR2: LNHNV and YYDKDF (reference sequence). CDR3 length: 16 residues. CDR3 amino acids: CATSTGPAGDYNEQFF. The DNA of the CDR3 is TGTGCCACCAGCACCGGCCCCGCAGGGGATTACAATGAGCAGTTCTTC.

V usage is TRBV18 and J usage is TRBJ2-1; maybe TRBD1 (6 bases). Germline loops: CDR1 KGHSH, CDR2 LQKENI. This CDR3 comprises 13 residues. V was pared by 3 bases and J by 15 bases, with 18 bases between. CDR3 residues: CASSPTQGPWWFF. CDR3 DNA: TGTGCCAGCTCACCTACTCAGGGGCCATGGTGGTTCTTC.

This clone occurred once. The chain uses TRBV5-6 and TRBJ2-3; 14 bases map to TRBD2. The CDR3 consists of 17 residues. The junction had 7 bases not matched to a gene; V was cut back by 1 base and J by 6 bases. CDR1 is SGHDT, CDR2 YYEEEE, per germline. The CDR3 is CASSLPNGLAGGDTQYF. The DNA of the CDR3 is TGTGCCAGCAGCTTGCCTAATGGACTAGCGGGGGGCGATACGCAGTATTTT.

This clone has just one count. J is TRBJ2-1 and V is TRBV12-5; TRBD1 agrees at 11 bases. The CDR3 contains 20 residues. CDR1 and CDR2 from the germline V gene are LGHNT and FRNRAP. The V segment lost 0 bases and the J segment 2 bases; nucleotides outside the gene matches: 12. For the CDR3, the DNA is TGTGCTAGTGGTTTGGTACTTTGGCGGACAGGGGGCTCCCCCTACAATGAGCAGTTCTTC. It is translated as CASGLVLWRTGGSPYNEQFF.